This entry describes one TCR beta chain. This CDR3 comprises 13 residues. Trimming removed 2 bases from V and 9 bases from J, with 14 bases in between. This sample was included in a study of control samples from healthy donors and cancer patients. The assay was immunoSEQ multiplex PCR, and TCRdb's table has in-frame clones only and misses some. The sample lists about 110,000 clones, around 89% occurring once. The sequencing sample was made of blood. The chain recombines TRBV12-3 or TRBV12-4 with TRBJ2-7; weak D call: TRBD2 (7 bases). The sequence was obtained from a woman aged 45-60 years in good health. The DNA of the CDR3 is TGTGCCAGCAGTTTACGGGGGGCATCGGGGCAGTACTTC. Encoded protein: CASSLRGASGQYF.